This note documents a single TCR beta chain sequence. The sample is drawn from a study of blood T cell repertoires in COVID-19. The CDR3 is made up of 15 amino acids. V lost 3 bases and J lost 4, with 15 bases in between. The germline CDR1 and CDR2 sequences are MNHEY and SVGEGT. Sequencing used immunoSEQ multiplex PCR; TCRdb keeps in-frame clones, though not all of them. The sample yields a few hundred thousand clones, about 88% seen once. Cohort 3 recovered donors had two negative PCRs, clearance, or symptom resolution. The source of this sequence is a woman aged 35 to 49 who had recovered from COVID-19. The V call is TRBV6-2 or TRBV6-3, the J call TRBJ1-2; TRBD1 is a possible D gene (5 bases). The specimen sequenced was PBMCs or T cells enriched from blood (not recorded which). The CDR3 spells CASSYSQGVGYGYTF. DNA for the CDR3: TGTGCCAGCAGTTATTCCCAGGGCGTCGGCTATGGCTACACCTTC.